Below are 13 T cell receptor beta chains sequenced from a single sample in a study of siplizumab effects on memory and regulatory T cells. The data were produced by immunoSEQ multiplex PCR, yet TCRdb's version contains in-frame clones alone and is incomplete. The sample includes about 80,000 clones, approximately 95% of them seen just once. Sequenced input: CD8+ T cells sorted from blood. The receptors shown here come from a human donor in good health.

V is TRBV10-2 and J is TRBJ2-7; 10 bases map to TRBD1. Trimming removed 11 bases from V and 7 bases from J; junction bases left unmatched: 14. The CDR3 is made up of 14 amino acids. Germline V gene data show CDR1 as WSHSY and CDR2 as SAAADI. The CDR3 region is CADRRGTGAGEQYF. Here the CDR3 DNA reads TGCGCCGATCGTCGAGGGACAGGGGCAGGGGAGCAGTACTTC.

The chain joins TRBV5-3 to TRBJ2-5; TRBD1 is a possible D gene (5 bases). TRBV5-3 is an ORF; its function is uncertain. CDR3 length: 15 residues. With 8 bases removed from V and 0 bases from J, the gap between germline ends came to 17 bases. The CDR3 loop reads CASSQRTGDQETQYF. DNA of the CDR3: TGTGCCAGCAGCCAACGTACAGGTGACCAAGAGACCCAGTACTTC.

The gene calls are TRBV13 and TRBJ2-3; the D gene is possibly TRBD2 (5 bases). CDR3 length equals 15 residues. Trimming took 1 base from V and 0 from J, leaving 8 bases between them. Germline V gene lookup returns CDR1 PRHDT and CDR2 FYEKMQ (reference sequence). The DNA of the CDR3 is TGTGCCAGCAGCTTAGTTGGCGGGAGCACAGATACGCAGTATTTT. Its protein is CASSLVGGSTDTQYF.

This chain joins TRBV6-5 and TRBJ2-2, with D perhaps matching TRBD1 (6 bases). CDR1 MNHEY and CDR2 SVGAGI come from the germline V gene. The CDR3 runs 16 residues. V was shortened by 0 bases and J by 0 bases, with 8 bases between the two germline ends. Written as DNA, the CDR3 is TGTGCCAGCAGTTACTCGACAGGATCGAACACCGGGGAGCTGTTTTTT. It codes for CASSYSTGSNTGELFF.

This chain uses TRBV2 with TRBJ2-1, with D possibly TRBD1 on 6 matching bases. V was cut by 7 bases and J by 8 bases, with 15 bases left in between. CDR1 and CDR2 (germline): SNHLY, FYNNEI. CDR3 length: 13 amino acids. The CDR3 loop is CASNDVGGYEQFF. The CDR3 DNA is TGTGCCAGCAACGACGTAGGGGGATATGAGCAGTTCTTC.

The chain has TRBV19 and TRBJ1-6; maybe TRBD1 (6 bases). Germline V gene data show CDR1 as LNHDA and CDR2 as SQIVND (reference sequence). The V gene lost 4 bases and the J gene lost 10 bases, with 20 bases spanning the gap. This CDR3 spans 16 amino acids. CDR3 amino acids: CASSTQIDRSGSPLHF. CDR3 in DNA: TGTGCCAGTAGTACCCAAATCGACAGGAGTGGATCACCCCTCCACTTT.

The chain combines TRBV11-2 with TRBJ2-7; tentative D call: TRBD2 (5 bases). Germline V gene sequence: CDR1 SGHAT, CDR2 FQNNGV. The CDR3 loop spans 14 amino acids. V was pared by 5 bases and J by 4 bases, with 15 bases between. CDR3 in amino acids: CASSPGLLRYEQYF. The CDR3 nucleotides are TGTGCCAGCAGCCCAGGACTCCTCCGATACGAGCAGTACTTC.

The chain links TRBV5-6 to TRBJ2-7; possibly TRBD2 for D (5 bases). V lost 3 bases, J lost 0 bases, and 10 bases lay in between. The CDR3 has 14 residues. The germline V gene encodes CDR1 SGHDT and CDR2 YYEEEE. CDR3 amino acids: CASSSLRDSYEQYF. For the CDR3, the DNA is TGTGCCAGCAGCTCCCTCCGGGACTCCTACGAGCAGTACTTC.

The chain has TRBV7-9 and TRBJ1-2; TRBD1 matches 7 bases. V lost 1 base, J lost 7 bases, and 9 bases stayed unmatched. CDR3 length: 15 amino acids. Looked up from germline, CDR1 is SEHNR and CDR2 is FQNEAQ (reference sequence). DNA of the CDR3: TGTGCCAGCAGCTTAGGAGGGGGCGACCCCGGTGGCTACACCTTC. Encoded protein: CASSLGGGDPGGYTF.

The chain joins TRBV5-8 to TRBJ2-7; D gene unclear. V was shortened by 1 base and J by 7 bases, with 9 bases between the two germline ends. The CDR3 covers 12 residues. Germline CDR1 is SGHTS and CDR2 is YDEGEE. The CDR3 DNA reads TGTGCCAGCAGCTTGTCCAGCCTTGAGCAGTACTTC. This gives the protein CASSLSSLEQYF.

There are a few counts of this clone. This rearrangement joins TRBV15 to TRBJ1-5; D gene ambiguous. The CDR3 is 13 residues long. V was trimmed by 0 bases and J by 4 bases, leaving 4 bases between them. The germline CDR1 and CDR2 sequences are LNHNV and YYDKDF (reference sequence). The CDR3 sequence is CATSRERNQPQHF. In DNA, the CDR3 is TGTGCCACCAGCAGAGAACGAAATCAGCCCCAGCATTTT.

The CDR3 DNA is TGTGCCAGCAGCTTAGATCCGGGACTCTGGCAGGGAAAACTGTTTTTT. Translated, it gives CASSLDPGLWQGKLFF. The chain has TRBV11-2 and TRBJ1-4; weak D call: TRBD1 (5 bases). V shed 0 bases and J shed 10 bases, with 18 bases lying between them. In germline, CDR1 is SGHAT, CDR2 FQNNGV. CDR3 length equals 16 residues.

The rearrangement uses TRBV11-2 and TRBJ1-2; D might be TRBD1 (6 bases). The V gene's germline CDR1 is SGHAT and CDR2 FQNNGV. Trimming pared 8 bases from V and 6 bases from J, leaving 16 bases between. The CDR3 is 13 amino acids. The CDR3 sequence is CASSNRQVDGYTF. CDR3 nucleotides: TGTGCCAGCTCAAACCGACAGGTCGATGGCTACACCTTC.